This T cell receptor beta chain was identified during a study of CD8 T cells in Susac syndrome. Sequencing of TCR beta covered CD8+ and CD4+ T cells obtained from blood. FACS was used to enrich TEMRA cells, whereas the CD8+ and CD4+ T cells were obtained by negative isolation. RNA, at 0.5 to 1 ug, was reverse transcribed with random hexamers. TCRdb ran MiXCR on the immunoSEQ multiplex PCR reads and lists one entry per CDR3 protein. The sample yields approximately 170,000 distinct CDR3 sequences, roughly 94% seen once. The sequenced sample was CD4+ T cells from PBMCs. The receptor comes from a human donor with multiple sclerosis.

In DNA form, the CDR3 reads TGCAGCGTTCCGGGGGGGACCGGGGAGCTGTTTTTT. This translates into CSVPGGTGELFF. This rearrangement joins TRBV29-1 to TRBJ2-2; 8 bases fit TRBD2. The V segment lost 5 bases and the J segment 5 bases; nucleotides outside the gene matches: 1. CDR3 length: 12 amino acids. The germline V gene encodes CDR1 SQVTM and CDR2 ANQGSEA.